This TCR beta chain comes out of a study of blood T cell repertoires in COVID-19. About the study: There were acute and convalescent COVID-19 samples, and they came from the United States, Italy and Spain. T cells, B-cell-depleted T cells, or PBMCs supplied cDNA or gDNA.

V lost 3 bases to trimming and J lost 2 bases; unmatched junction nucleotides: 7. Germline V gene data show CDR1 as DFQATT and CDR2 as SNEGSKA (reference sequence). CDR3 length: 14 residues. The repertoire was sequenced with immunoSEQ multiplex PCR; TCRdb's copy has only in-frame clones and lacks some. The sample yields 150,000 to 200,000 clones, roughly nine tenths seen once. Source material: peripheral blood. The sequence was collected from a young man who had recovered from COVID-19. The chain combines TRBV20-1 with TRBJ2-7, with 7 bases fitting TRBD2. The CDR3 is CSASLLAEPYEQYF. CDR3 in DNA: TGCAGTGCTAGTCTGCTAGCGGAACCCTACGAGCAGTACTTC.